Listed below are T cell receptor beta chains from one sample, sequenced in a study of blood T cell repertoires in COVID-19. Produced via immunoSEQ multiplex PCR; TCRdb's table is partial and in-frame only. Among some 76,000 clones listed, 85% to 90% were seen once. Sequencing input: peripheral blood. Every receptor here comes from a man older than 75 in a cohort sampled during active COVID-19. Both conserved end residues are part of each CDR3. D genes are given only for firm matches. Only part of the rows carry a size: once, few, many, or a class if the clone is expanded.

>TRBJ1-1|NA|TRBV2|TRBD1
CASRTGQGMAFF
TGTGCCAGCAGGACGGGACAGGGTATGGCTTTCTTT
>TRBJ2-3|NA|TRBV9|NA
CASSAGQFTDTQYF
TGTGCCAGCAGCGCCGGACAGTTCACAGATACGCAGTATTTT
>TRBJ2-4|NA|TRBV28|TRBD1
CASQGAGSKNIQYF
TGTGCCAGCCAGGGGGCAGGGTCCAAAAACATTCAGTACTTC
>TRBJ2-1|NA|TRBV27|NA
CASSLTGSRNEQFF
TGTGCCAGCAGTTTAACCGGTAGCCGCAATGAGCAGTTCTTC
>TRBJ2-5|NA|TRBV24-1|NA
CATSDPSPPGLQETQYF
TGTGCCACCAGTGATCCATCTCCGCCGGGTCTCCAAGAGACCCAGTACTTC
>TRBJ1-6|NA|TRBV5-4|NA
CASSSTRKINSPLHF
TGTGCCAGCAGCTCGACACGGAAAATTAATTCACCCCTCCACTTT
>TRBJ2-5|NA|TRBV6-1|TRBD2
CASSEAGPGGETQYF
TGTGCCAGCAGTGAAGCGGGGCCGGGAGGAGAGACCCAGTACTTC
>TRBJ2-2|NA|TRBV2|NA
CASRGVGRSTGELFF
TGTGCCAGCAGGGGAGTTGGACGGAGCACCGGGGAGCTGTTTTTT
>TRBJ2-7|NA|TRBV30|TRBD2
CAWKRTSGGTYEQYF
TGTGCCTGGAAAAGGACTAGCGGGGGAACCTACGAGCAGTACTTC
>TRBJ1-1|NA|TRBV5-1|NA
CASSLVSDTEAFF
TGCGCCAGCAGCTTGGTGTCGGACACTGAAGCTTTCTTT
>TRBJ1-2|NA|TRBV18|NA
CASSPSGTQLTF
TGTGCCAGCTCACCCTCCGGGACACAACTCACCTTC
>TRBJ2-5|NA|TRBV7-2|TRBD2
CASSPGGGGQETQYF
TGTGCCAGCAGCCCCGGGGGGGGCGGCCAAGAGACCCAGTACTTC
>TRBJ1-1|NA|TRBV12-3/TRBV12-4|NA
CASSLALLEAFF
TGTGCCAGCAGTTTAGCCCTCCTTGAAGCTTTCTTT
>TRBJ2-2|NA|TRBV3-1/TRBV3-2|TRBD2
CASSQATSAGELFF
TGTGCCAGCAGCCAAGCGACTAGCGCCGGGGAGCTGTTTTTT
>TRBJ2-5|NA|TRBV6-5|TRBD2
CASSITSGGRETQYF
TGTGCCAGCAGTATTACTAGCGGGGGAAGGGAGACCCAGTACTTC
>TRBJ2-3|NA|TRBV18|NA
CASSPGNAGTDTQYF
TGTGCCAGCTCACCGGGTAACGCGGGTACAGATACGCAGTATTTT
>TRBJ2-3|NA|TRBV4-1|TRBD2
CASSQDKRRGGFSADTQYF
TGCGCCAGCAGCCAAGATAAGCGGCGGGGGGGCTTTTCGGCAGATACGCAGTATTTT
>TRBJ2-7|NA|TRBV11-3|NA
CASSSLEGYEQYF
TGTGCCAGCAGCTCGTTGGAGGGGTACGAGCAGTACTTC
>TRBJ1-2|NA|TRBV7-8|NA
CASSPVRGHGYTF
TGTGCCAGCAGCCCGGTACGAGGTCACGGCTACACCTTC
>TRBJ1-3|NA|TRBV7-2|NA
CASSLALQAFGGNTIYF
TGTGCCAGCAGCTTAGCGCTACAGGCCTTCGGTGGAAACACCATATATTTT
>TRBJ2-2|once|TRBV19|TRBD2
CASGTSGTGELFF
TGTGCCTCTGGGACTAGTGGGACCGGGGAGCTGTTTTTT
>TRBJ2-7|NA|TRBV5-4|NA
CASSLGGRSSYEQYF
TGTGCCAGCAGCTTGGGGGGGCGAAGCTCCTACGAGCAGTACTTC
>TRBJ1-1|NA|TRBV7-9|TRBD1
CASSLSRGRGLAEAFF
TGTGCCAGCAGCTTATCCAGAGGCAGGGGGCTTGCTGAAGCTTTCTTT
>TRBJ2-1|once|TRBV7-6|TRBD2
CASSLVMTSGGANEQFF
TGTGCCAGCAGCTTAGTAATGACTAGCGGGGGGGCTAATGAGCAGTTCTTC
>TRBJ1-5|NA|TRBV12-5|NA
CASGPQGNQPQHF
TGTGCTAGTGGCCCGCAGGGGAATCAGCCCCAGCATTTT
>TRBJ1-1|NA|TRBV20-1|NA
CSASIRQLNTEAFF
TGCAGTGCTAGTATTAGACAGTTGAACACTGAAGCTTTCTTT
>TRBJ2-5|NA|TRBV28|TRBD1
CASSFNSLGQGGETQYF
TGTGCCAGCAGTTTCAACTCTCTGGGACAGGGAGGAGAGACCCAGTACTTC
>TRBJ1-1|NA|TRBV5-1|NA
CASSLTPSGQNTEAFF
TGCGCCAGCAGCTTGACCCCATCAGGACAAAACACTGAAGCTTTCTTT
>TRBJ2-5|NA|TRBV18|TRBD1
CASSRRQGLETQYF
TGTGCCAGCTCGAGAAGACAGGGCCTGGAGACCCAGTACTTC
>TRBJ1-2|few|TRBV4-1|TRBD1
CASSQGGTGGEGYTF
TGCGCCAGCAGCCAGGGAGGGACAGGGGGTGAGGGCTACACCTTC